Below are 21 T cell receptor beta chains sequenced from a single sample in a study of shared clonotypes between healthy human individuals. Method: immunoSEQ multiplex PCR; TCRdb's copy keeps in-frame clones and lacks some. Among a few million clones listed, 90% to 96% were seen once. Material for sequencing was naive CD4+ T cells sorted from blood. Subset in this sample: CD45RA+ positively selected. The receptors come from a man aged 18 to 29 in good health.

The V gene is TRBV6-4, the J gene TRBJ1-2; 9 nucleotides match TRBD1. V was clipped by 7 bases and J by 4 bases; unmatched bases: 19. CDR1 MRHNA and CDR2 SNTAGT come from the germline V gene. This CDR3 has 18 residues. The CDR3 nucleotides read TGTGCCAGCACCGAGCGGGGACAGGGCCTTATTGGGAGCTATGGCTACACCTTC. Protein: CASTERGQGLIGSYGYTF.

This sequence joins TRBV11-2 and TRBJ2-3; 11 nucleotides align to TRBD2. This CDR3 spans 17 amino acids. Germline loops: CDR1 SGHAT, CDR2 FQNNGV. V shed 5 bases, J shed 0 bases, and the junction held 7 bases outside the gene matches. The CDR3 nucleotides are TGTGCCAGCAGCCGAACTAGCGGGGGACCAAGCACAGATACGCAGTATTTT. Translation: CASSRTSGGPSTDTQYF.

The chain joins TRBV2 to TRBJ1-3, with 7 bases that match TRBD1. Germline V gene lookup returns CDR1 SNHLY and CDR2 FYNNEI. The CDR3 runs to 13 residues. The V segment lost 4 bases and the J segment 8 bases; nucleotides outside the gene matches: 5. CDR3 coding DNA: TGTGCCAGCAGTGGACAGGGCACGGACACCATATATTTT. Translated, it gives CASSGQGTDTIYF.

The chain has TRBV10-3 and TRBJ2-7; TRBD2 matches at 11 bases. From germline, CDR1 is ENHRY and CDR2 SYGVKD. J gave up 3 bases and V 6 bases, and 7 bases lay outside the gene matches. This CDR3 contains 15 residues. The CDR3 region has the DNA TGTGCCATCAGCACCTCCGGGACTAGCGGCTACGAGCAGTACTTC. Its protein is CAISTSGTSGYEQYF.

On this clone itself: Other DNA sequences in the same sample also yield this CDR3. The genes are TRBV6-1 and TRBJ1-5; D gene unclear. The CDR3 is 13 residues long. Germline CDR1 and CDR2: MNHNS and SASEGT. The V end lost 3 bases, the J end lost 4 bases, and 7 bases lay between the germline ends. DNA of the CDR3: TGTGCCAGCAGTGAGCAGGTAAATCAGCCCCAGCATTTT. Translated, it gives CASSEQVNQPQHF.

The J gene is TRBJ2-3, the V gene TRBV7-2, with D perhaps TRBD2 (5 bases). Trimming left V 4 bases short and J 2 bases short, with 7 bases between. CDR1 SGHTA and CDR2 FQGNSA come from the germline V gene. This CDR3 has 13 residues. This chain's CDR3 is CASSWTDTDTQYF. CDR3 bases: TGTGCCAGCAGCTGGACTGACACAGATACGCAGTATTTT.

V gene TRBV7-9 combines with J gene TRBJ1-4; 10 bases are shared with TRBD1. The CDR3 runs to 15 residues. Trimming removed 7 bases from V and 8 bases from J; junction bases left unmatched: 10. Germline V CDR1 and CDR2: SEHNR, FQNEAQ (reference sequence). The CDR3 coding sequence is TGTGCCAGCACCCTGTACCGGGACAGGGGAGAAAAACTGTTTTTT. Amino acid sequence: CASTLYRDRGEKLFF.

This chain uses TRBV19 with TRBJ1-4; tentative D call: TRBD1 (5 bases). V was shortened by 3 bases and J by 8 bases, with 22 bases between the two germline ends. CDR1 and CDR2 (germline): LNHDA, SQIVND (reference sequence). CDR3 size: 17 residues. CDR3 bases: TGTGCCAGTAGTATTCCCTCCCCCGGTCCCGGGGGAGAAAAACTGTTTTTT. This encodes CASSIPSPGPGGEKLFF. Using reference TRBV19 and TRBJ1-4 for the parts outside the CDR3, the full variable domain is DGGITQSPKYLFRKEGQNVTLSCEQNLNHDAMYWYRQDPGQGLRLIYYSQIVNDFQKGDIAEGYSVSREKKESFPLTVTSAQKNPTAFYLCASSIPSPGPGGEKLFFGSGTQLSVL.

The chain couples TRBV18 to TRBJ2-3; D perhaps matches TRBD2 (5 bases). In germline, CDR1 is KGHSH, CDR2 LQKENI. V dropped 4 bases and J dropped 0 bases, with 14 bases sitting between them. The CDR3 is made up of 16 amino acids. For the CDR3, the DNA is TGTGCCAGCTCACGGGAGATTACCTCTAGCACAGATACGCAGTATTTT. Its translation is CASSREITSSTDTQYF.

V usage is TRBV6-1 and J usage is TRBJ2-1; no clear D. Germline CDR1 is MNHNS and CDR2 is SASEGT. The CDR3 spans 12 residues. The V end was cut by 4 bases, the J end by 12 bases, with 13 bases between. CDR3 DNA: TGTGCCAGCAGTGGGCCAATGTTGGGGCAGTTCTTC. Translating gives CASSGPMLGQFF.

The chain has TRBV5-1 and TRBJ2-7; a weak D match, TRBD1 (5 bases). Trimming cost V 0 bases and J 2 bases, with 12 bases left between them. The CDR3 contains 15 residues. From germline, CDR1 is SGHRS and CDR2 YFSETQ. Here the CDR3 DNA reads TGCGCCAGCAGCTTGGATGGTGACAGCCCCTACGAGCAGTACTTC. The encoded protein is CASSLDGDSPYEQYF.

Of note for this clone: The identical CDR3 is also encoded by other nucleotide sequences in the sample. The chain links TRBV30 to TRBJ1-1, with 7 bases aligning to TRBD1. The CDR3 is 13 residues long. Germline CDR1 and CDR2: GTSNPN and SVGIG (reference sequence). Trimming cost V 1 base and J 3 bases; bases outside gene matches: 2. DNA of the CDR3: TGTGCCTGGAGTGACACAGGGGACACTGAAGCTTTCTTT. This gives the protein CAWSDTGDTEAFF.

CDR3 sequence (DNA): TGTGCCAGCAGCTTATTGCGCAAAAGCACAGATACGCAGTATTTT. Translated: CASSLLRKSTDTQYF. The genes are TRBV7-6 and TRBJ2-3, with D unresolved. Germline CDR1 SGHVS, CDR2 FNYEAQ. V was trimmed by 2 bases and J by 0 bases, leaving 9 bases between them. CDR3 size: 15 residues.

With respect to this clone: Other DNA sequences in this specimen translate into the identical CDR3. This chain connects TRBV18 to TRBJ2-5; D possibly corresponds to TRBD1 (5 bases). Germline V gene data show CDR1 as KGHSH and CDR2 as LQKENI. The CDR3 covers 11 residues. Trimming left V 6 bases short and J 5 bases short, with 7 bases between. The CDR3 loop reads CASSSGETQYF. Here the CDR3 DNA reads TGTGCCAGCTCCTCAGGGGAGACCCAGTACTTC.

The CDR3 sequence: CASSLTGNSGSGNTIYF. Written as DNA, the CDR3 is TGTGCCAGCTCCCTGACGGGAAATTCCGGTTCTGGAAACACCATATATTTT. J is TRBJ1-3 and V is TRBV18; D unresolved. V was shortened by 6 bases and J by 1 base, with 19 bases between the two germline ends. This CDR3 spans 17 amino acids. Per germline, CDR1 KGHSH and CDR2 LQKENI.

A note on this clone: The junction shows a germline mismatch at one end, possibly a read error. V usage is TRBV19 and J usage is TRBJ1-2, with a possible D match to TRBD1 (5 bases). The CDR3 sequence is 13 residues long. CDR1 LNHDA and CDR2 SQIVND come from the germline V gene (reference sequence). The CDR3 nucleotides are TGTGCCAGCAGTAGGGGCCGGAACTATGGCTACACCTTC. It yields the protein CASSRGRNYGYTF.

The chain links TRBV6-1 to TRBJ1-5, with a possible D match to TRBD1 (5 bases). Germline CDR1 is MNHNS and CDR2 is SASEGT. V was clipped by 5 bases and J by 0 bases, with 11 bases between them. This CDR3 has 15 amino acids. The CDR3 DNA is TGTGCCAGCAGTTTCCAGGGCAATAGCAATCAGCCCCAGCATTTT. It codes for CASSFQGNSNQPQHF.

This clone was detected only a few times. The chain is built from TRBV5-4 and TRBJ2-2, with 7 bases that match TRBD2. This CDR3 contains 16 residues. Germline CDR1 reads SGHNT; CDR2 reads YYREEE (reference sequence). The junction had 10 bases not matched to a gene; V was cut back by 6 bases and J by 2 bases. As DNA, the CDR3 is TGTGCCAGCACCTCCGGGGGGTTCGGAAACACCGGGGAGCTGTTTTTT. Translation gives CASTSGGFGNTGELFF. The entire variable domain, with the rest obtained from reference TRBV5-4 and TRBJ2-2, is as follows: ETGVTQSPTHLIKTRGQQVTLRCSSQSGHNTVSWYQQALGQGPQFIFQYYREEENGRGNFPPRFSGLQFPNYSSELNVNALELDDSALYLCASTSGGFGNTGELFFGEGSRLTVL.

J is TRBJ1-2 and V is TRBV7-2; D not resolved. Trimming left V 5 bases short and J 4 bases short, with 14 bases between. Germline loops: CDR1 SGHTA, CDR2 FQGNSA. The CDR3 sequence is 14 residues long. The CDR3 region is CASSKGVEAYGYTF. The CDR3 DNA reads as TGTGCCAGCAGCAAGGGAGTTGAGGCCTATGGCTACACCTTC.

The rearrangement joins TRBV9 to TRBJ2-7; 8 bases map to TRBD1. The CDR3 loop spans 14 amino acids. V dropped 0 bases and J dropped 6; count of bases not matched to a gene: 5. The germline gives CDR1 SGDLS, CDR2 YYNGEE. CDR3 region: CASSVDPGTGEQYF. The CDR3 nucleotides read TGTGCCAGCAGCGTAGATCCAGGGACAGGCGAGCAGTACTTC.

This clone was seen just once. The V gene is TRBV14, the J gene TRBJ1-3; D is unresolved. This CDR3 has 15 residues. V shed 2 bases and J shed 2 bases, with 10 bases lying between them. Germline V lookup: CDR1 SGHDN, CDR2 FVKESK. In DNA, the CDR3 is TGTGCCAGCAGCCAACAAGGTCTTCCTGGAAACACCATATATTTT. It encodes CASSQQGLPGNTIYF.